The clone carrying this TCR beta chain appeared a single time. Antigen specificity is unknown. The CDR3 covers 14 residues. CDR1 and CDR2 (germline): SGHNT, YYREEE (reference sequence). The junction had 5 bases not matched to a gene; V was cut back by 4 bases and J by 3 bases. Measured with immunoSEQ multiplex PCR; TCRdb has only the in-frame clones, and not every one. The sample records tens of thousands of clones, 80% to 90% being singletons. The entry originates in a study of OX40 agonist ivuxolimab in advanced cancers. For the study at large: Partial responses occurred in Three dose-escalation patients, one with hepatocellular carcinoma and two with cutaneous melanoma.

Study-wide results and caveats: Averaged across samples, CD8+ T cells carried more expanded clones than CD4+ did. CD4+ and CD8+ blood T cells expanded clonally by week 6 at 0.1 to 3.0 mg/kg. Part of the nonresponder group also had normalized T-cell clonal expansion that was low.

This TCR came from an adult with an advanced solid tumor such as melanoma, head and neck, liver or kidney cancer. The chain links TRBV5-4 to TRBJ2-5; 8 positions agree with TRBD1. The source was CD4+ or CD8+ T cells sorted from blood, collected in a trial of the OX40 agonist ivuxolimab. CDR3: CASSPGQEKETQYF. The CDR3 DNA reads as TGTGCCAGCAGCCCGGGACAGGAAAAAGAGACCCAGTACTTC.